The clone carrying this TCR beta chain was seen at least ten times. What it binds is not known. The data were taken from a study of T cells after yellow fever vaccination. Findings of the study overall: Across the CD4 and CD8 compartments, a small share of clonotypes was present in both. Boosting was followed by the reappearance of most primary-vaccination clones (roughly 95% CD4, more than 70% CD8).

5'RACE template switching generated TCR cDNA, adding a universal primer site and UMIs. MiXCR, applied by TCRdb to the 5' RACE reads, yields one record per CDR3 protein. The sample contains 200,000 to 250,000 distinct CDR3 sequences, approximately 3.2% of which appear only once. Trimming shortened V by 0 bases and J by 6 bases, and 9 bases separated the two germline ends. The length of the CDR3 is 14 residues. The chain carries TRBV12-3 or TRBV12-4 and TRBJ1-5; D is uncertain. This clonotype was sampled from a man younger than 35 who received the YFV17D yellow fever vaccine. The sample here was CD4+ T cells sorted from PBMCs, taken 10 days after the yellow fever booster vaccination. CDR3 nucleotide sequence: TGTGCCAGCAGTTTAGCCAGCTCTGTTCAGCCCCAGCATTTT. It is translated as CASSLASSVQPQHF.